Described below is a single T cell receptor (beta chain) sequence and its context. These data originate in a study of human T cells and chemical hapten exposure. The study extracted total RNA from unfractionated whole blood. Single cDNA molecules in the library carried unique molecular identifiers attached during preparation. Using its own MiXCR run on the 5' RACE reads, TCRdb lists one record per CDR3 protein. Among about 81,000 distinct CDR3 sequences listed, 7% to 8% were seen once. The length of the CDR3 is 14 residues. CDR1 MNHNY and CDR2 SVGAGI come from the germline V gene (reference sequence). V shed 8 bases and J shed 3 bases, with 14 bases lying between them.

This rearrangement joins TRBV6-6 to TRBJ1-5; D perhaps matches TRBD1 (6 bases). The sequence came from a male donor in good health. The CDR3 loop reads CASQEDRNNQPQHF. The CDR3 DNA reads TGTGCCAGCCAGGAGGACAGAAACAATCAGCCCCAGCATTTT.